This note documents a single TCR beta chain sequence. The antigen is not known. The data are from a study of cytomegalovirus exposure and HLA in healthy donors. Broader study findings: The productive fraction for most TCR beta V segments was about 87% or about 30% in an earlier analysis. The majority of CMV-associated TCR beta chains were reported as apparently HLA-restricted in a later analysis. Available immune exposure information covered CMV serostatus only.

Primers for the PCR totalled 60 Vbeta and 13 Jbeta. TCRdb's table, derived via immunoSEQ multiplex PCR, lists solely in-frame clones and lacks some. The sample shows about 100,000 clones, approximately 85% of them seen only once. Germline CDR1 reads LGHNA; CDR2 reads YNFKEQ. The CDR3 consists of 15 residues. The V gene end was trimmed by 0 bases and the J gene end by 3 bases; junction bases not matched to a gene: 4. What was sequenced was PBMCs. The sequence came from a young man in good health and CMV-seronegative. The chain joins TRBV4-2 to TRBJ2-7; 8 nucleotides agree with TRBD2. CDR3: CASSQDGREYYEQYF. The CDR3 DNA is TGTGCCAGCAGCCAAGACGGGAGGGAGTACTACGAGCAGTACTTC.